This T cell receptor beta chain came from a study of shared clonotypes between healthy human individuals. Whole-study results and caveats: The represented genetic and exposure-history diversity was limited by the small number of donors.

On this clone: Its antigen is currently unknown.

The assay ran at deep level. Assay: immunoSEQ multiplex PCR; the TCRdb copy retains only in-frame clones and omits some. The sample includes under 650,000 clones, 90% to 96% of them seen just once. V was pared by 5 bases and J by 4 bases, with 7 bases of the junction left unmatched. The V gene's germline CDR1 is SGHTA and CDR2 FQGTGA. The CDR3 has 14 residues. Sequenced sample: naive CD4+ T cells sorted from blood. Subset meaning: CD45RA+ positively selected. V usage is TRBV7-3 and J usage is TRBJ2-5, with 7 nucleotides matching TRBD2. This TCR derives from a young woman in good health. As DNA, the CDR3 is TGTGCCAGCAGCCCGAGCGGGAAAGGAGAGACCCAGTACTTC. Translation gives CASSPSGKGETQYF.